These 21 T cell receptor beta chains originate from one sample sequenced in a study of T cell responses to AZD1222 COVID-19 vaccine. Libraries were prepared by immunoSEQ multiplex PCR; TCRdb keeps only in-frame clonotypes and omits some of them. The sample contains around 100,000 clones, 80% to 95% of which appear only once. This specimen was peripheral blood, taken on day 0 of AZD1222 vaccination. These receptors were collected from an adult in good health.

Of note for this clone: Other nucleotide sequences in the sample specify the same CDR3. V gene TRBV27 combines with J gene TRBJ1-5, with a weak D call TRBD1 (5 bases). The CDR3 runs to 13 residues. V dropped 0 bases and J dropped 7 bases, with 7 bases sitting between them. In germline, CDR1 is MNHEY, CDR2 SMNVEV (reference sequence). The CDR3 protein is CASSLSGGQPQHF. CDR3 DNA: TGTGCCAGCAGTTTATCGGGGGGGCAGCCCCAGCATTTT.

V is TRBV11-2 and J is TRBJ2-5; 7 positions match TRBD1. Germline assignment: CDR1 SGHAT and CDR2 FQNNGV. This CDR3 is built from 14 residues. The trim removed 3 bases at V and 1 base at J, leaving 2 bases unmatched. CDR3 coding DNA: TGTGCCAGCAGCTTCGGGACAGTCCAAGAGACCCAGTACTTC. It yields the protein CASSFGTVQETQYF.

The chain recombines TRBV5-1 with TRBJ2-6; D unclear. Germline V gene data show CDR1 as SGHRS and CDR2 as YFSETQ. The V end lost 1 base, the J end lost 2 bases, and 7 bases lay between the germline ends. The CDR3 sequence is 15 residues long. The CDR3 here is CASSLFEPGANVLTF. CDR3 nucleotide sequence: TGCGCCAGCAGCTTGTTCGAACCTGGGGCCAACGTCCTGACTTTC.

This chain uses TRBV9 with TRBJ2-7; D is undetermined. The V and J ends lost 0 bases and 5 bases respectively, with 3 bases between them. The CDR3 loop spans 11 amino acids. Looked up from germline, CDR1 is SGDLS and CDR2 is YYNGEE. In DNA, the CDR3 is TGTGCCAGCAGCGTAGTTGACGAGCAGTACTTC. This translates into CASSVVDEQYF. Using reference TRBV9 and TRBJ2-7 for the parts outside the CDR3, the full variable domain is DSGVTQTPKHLITATGQRVTLRCSPRSGDLSVYWYQQSLDQGLQFLIQYYNGEERAKGNILERFSAQQFPDLHSELNLSSLELGDSALYFCASSVVDEQYFGPGTRLTVT.

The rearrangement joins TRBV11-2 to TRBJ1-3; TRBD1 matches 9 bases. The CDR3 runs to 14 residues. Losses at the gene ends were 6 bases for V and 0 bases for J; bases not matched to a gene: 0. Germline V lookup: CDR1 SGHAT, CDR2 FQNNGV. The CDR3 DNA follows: TGTGCCAGCAGGGGACAGGGCTCTGGAAACACCATATATTTT. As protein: CASRGQGSGNTIYF.

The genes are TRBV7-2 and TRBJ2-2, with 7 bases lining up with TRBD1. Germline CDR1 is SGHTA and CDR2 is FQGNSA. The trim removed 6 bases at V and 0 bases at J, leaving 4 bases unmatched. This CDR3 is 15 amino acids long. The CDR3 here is CASRSGTANTGELFF. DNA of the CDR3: TGTGCCAGCAGATCCGGGACAGCGAACACCGGGGAGCTGTTTTTT.

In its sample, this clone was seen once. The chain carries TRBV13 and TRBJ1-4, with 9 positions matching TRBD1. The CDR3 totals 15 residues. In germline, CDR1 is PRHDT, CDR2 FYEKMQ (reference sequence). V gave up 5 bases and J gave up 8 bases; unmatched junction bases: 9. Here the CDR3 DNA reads TGTGCCAGCAGCGCGGACAGGGGAGGTTGGGAAAAACTGTTTTTT. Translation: CASSADRGGWEKLFF.

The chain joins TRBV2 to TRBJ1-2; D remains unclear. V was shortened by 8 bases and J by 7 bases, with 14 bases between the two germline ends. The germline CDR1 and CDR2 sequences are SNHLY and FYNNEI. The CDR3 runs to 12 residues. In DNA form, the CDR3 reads TGTGCCAGCTCCCCGGCGCTTTTTGGCTACACCTTC. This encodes CASSPALFGYTF.

CDR3 DNA sequence: TGTGCCAGCAGTACCGGGACAGGCAATCAGCCCCAGCATTTT. It specifies CASSTGTGNQPQHF. The rearrangement links TRBV28 to TRBJ1-5; TRBD1 matches 7 bases. The CDR3 covers 14 residues. Germline V gene lookup returns CDR1 MDHEN and CDR2 SYDVKM. V was pared by 5 bases and J by 2 bases, with 3 bases of the junction left unmatched.

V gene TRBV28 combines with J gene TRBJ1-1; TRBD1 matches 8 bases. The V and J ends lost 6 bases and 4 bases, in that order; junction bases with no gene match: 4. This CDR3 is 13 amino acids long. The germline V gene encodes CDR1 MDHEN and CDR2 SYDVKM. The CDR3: CASRDRASTEAFF. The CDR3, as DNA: TGTGCCAGCAGGGACAGGGCGAGCACTGAAGCTTTCTTT.

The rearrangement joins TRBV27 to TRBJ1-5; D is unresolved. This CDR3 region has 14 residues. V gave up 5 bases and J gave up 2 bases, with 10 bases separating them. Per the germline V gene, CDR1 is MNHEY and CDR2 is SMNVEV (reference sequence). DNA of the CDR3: TGTGCCAGCAGTCCCCCTGGGGGCAATCAGCCCCAGCATTTT. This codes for CASSPPGGNQPQHF.

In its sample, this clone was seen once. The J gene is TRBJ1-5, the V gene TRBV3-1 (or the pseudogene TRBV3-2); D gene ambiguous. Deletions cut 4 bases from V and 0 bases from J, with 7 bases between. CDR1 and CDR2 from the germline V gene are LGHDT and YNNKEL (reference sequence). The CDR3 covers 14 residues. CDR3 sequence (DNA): TGTGCCAGCAGCCCCTATGTTAGCAATCAGCCCCAGCATTTT. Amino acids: CASSPYVSNQPQHF.

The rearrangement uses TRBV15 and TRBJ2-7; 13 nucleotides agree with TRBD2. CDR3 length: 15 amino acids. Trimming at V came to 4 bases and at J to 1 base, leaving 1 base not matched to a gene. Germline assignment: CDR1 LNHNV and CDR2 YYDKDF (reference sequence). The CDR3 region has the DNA TGTGCCACCAGCATGACTAGCGGGAGGTCCTACGAGCAGTACTTC. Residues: CATSMTSGRSYEQYF.

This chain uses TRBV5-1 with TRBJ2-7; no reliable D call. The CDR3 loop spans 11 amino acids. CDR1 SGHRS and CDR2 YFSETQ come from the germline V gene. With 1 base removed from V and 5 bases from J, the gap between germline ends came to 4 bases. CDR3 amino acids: CASSLYHEQYF. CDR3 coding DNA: TGCGCCAGCAGCTTGTATCACGAGCAGTACTTC.

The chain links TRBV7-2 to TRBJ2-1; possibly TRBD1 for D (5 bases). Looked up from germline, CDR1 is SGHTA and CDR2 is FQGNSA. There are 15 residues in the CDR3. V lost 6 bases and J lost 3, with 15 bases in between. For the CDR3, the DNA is TGTGCCAGCAGAAACGCAGGACAATACTACAATGAGCAGTTCTTC. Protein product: CASRNAGQYYNEQFF.

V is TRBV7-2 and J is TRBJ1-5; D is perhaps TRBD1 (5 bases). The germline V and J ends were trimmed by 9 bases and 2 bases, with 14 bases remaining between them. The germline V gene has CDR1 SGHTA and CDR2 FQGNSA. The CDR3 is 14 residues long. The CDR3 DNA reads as TGTGCCAGTGTGGCGGGGGGTGGCAATCAGCCCCAGCATTTT. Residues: CASVAGGGNQPQHF.

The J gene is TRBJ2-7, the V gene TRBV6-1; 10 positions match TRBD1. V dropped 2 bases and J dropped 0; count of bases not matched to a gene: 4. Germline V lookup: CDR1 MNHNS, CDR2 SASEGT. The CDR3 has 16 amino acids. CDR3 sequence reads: CASSEWGQGSSYEQYF. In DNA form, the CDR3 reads TGTGCCAGCAGTGAATGGGGACAGGGGAGCTCCTACGAGCAGTACTTC.

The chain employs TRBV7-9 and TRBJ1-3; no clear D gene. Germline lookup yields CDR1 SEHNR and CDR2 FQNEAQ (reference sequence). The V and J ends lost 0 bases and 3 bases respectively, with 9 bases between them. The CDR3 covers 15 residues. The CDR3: CASSLAKYSGNTIYF. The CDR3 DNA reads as TGTGCCAGCAGCTTAGCTAAATATAGTGGAAACACCATATATTTT.

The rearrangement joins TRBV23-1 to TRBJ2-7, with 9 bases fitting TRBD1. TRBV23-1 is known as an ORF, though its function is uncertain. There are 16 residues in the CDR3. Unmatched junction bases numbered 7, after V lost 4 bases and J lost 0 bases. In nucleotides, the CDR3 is TGCGCCAGCAGTCCCCCCGGACAGGGGACCTCCTACGAGCAGTACTTC. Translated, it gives CASSPPGQGTSYEQYF.

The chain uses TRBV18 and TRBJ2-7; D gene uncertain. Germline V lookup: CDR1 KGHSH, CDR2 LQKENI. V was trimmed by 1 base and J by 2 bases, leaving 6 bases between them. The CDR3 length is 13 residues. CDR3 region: CASSPRSTYEQYF. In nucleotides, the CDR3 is TGTGCCAGCTCACCACGGTCAACCTACGAGCAGTACTTC.

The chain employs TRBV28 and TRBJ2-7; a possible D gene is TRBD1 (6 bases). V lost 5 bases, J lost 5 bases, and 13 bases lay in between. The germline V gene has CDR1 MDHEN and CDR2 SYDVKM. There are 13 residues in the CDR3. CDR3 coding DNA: TGTGCCAGCAGTCGAACAGGGTTGGACGAGCAGTACTTC. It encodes CASSRTGLDEQYF.